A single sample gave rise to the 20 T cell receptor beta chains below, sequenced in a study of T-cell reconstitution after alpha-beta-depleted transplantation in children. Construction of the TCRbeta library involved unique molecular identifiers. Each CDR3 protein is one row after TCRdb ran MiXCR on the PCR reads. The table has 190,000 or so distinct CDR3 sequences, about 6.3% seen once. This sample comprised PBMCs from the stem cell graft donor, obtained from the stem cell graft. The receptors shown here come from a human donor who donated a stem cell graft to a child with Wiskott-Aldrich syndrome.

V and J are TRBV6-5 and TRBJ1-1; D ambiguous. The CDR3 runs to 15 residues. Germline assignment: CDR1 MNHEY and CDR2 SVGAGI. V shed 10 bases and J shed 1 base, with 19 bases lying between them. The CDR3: CATSPLTMGNTEAFF. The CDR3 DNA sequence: TGTGCCACATCTCCCCTTACCATGGGGAACACTGAAGCTTTCTTT.

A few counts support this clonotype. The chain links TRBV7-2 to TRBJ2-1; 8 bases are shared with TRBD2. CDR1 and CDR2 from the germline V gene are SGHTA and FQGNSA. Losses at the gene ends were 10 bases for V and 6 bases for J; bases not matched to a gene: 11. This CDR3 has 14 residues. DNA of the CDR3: TGTGCCACCACAAAGGGACTAGATATCAATGAGCAGTTCTTC. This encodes CATTKGLDINEQFF.

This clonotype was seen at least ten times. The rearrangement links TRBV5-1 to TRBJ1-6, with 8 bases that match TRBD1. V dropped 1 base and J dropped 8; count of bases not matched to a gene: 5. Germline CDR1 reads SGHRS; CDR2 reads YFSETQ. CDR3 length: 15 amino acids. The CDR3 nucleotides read TGCGCCAGCAGCTTGCCCTCAGGGGGCGATTCACCCCTCCACTTT. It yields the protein CASSLPSGGDSPLHF.

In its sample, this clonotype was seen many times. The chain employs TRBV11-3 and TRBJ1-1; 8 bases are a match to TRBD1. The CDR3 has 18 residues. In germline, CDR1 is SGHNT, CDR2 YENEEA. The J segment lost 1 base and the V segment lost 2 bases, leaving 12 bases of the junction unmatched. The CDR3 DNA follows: TGTGCCAGCAGCTTATTTTGGGGGGACAGGAGGACGAACACTGAAGCTTTCTTT. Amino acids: CASSLFWGDRRTNTEAFF. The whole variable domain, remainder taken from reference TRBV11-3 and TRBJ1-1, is EAGVVQSPRYKIIEKKQPVAFWCNPISGHNTLYWYLQNLGQGPELLIRYENEEAVDDSQLPKDRFSAERLKGVDSTLKIQPAELGDSAVYLCASSLFWGDRRTNTEAFFGQGTRLTVV.

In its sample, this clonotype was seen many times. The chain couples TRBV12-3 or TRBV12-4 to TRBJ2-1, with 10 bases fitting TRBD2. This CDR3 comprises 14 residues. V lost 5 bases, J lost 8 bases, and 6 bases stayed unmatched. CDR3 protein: CASSDSGRADEQFF. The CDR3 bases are TGTGCCAGCAGTGACAGCGGGAGGGCTGATGAGCAGTTCTTC.

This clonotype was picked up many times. The CDR3 coding sequence is TGTGCCAGCAGTTACGACAGGTACCTAGGGAACGAGCAGTACTTC. Its protein is CASSYDRYLGNEQYF. V and J are TRBV6-5 and TRBJ2-7; TRBD1 might be the D (6 bases). The germline V gene has CDR1 MNHEY and CDR2 SVGAGI. The CDR3 sequence is 15 residues long. Trimming removed 2 bases from V and 5 bases from J, with 16 bases in between.

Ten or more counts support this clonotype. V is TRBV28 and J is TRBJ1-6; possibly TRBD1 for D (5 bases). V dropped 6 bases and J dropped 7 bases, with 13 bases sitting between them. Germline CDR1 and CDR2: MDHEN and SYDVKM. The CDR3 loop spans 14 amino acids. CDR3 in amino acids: CASRPPGTNSPLHF. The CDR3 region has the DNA TGTGCCAGCAGGCCCCCCGGGACCAATTCACCCCTCCACTTT.

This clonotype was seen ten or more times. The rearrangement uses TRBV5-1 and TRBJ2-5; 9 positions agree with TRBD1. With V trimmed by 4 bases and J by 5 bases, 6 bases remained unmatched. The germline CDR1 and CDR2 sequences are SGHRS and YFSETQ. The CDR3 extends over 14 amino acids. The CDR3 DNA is TGCGCCAGCAGCAAGGGACAGGGTGAGGAGACCCAGTACTTC. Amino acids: CASSKGQGEETQYF.

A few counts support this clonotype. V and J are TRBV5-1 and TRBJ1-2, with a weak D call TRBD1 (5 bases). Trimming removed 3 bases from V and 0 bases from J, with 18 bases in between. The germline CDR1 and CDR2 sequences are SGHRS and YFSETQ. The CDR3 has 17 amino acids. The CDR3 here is CASSSPRVGGANYGYTF. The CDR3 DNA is TGCGCCAGCAGCTCCCCGCGGGTCGGGGGAGCTAACTATGGCTACACCTTC.

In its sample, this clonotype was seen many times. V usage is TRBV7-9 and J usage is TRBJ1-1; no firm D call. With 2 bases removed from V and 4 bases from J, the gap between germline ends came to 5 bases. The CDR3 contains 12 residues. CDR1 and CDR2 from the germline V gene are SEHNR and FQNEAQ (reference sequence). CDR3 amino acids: CASSLSVTEAFF. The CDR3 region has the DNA TGTGCCAGCAGCTTAAGCGTCACTGAAGCTTTCTTT.

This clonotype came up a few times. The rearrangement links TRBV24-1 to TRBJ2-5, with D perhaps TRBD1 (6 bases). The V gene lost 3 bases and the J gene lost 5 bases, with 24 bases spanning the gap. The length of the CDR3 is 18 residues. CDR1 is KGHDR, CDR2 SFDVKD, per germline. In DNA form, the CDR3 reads TGTGCCACCAGTGATCAGTTGGGGACAACATCCCGGCAGGAGACCCAGTACTTC. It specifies CATSDQLGTTSRQETQYF.

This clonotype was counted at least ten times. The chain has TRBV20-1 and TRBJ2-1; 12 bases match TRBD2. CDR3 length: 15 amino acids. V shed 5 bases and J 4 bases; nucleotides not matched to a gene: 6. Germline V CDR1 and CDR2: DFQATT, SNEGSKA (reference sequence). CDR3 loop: CSAQLAGGRYNEQFF. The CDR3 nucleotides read TGCAGTGCTCAGCTAGCGGGGGGGCGATACAATGAGCAGTTCTTC.

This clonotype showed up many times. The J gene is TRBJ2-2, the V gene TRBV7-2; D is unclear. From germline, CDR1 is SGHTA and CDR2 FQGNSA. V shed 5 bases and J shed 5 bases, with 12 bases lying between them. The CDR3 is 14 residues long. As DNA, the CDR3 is TGTGCCAGCAGCCCCCCGACCGTGACCGGGGAGCTGTTTTTT. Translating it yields CASSPPTVTGELFF.

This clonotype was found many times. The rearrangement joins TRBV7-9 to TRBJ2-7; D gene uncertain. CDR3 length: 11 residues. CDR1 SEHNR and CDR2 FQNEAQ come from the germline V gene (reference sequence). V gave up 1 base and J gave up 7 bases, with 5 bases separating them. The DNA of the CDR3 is TGTGCCAGCAGCTTAGGACGAGAGCAGTACTTC. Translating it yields CASSLGREQYF.

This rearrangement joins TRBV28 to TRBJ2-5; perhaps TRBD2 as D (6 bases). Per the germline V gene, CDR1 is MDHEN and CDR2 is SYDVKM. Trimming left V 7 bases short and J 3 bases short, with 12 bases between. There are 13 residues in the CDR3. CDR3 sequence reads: CASIRTGEETQYF. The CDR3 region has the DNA TGTGCCAGCATTAGGACGGGGGAAGAGACCCAGTACTTC.

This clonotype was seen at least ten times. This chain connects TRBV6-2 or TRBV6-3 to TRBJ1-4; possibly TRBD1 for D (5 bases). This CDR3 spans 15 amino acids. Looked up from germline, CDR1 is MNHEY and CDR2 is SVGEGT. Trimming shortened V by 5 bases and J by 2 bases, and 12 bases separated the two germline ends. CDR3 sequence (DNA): TGTGCCAGCAGTGAAGAGACAGCTACTAATGAAAAACTGTTTTTT. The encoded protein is CASSEETATNEKLFF.

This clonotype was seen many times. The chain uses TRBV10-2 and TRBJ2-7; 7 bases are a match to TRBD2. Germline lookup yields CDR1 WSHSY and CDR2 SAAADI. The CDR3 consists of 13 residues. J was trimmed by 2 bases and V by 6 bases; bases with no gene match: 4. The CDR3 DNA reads TGCGCCAGCAGGATCGCGGGGGCCTACGAGCAGTACTTC. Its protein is CASRIAGAYEQYF.

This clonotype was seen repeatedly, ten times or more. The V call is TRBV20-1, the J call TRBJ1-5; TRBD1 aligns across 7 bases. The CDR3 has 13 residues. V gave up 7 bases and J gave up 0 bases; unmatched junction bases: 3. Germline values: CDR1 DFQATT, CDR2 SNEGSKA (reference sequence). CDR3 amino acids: CSVQGLSNQPQHF. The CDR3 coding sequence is TGCAGTGTACAGGGGCTTAGCAATCAGCCCCAGCATTTT.

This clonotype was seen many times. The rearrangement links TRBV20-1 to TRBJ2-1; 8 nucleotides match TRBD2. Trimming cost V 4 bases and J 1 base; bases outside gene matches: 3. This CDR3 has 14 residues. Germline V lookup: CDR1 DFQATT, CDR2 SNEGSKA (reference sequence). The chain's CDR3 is CSANGRVSYNEQFF. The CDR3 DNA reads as TGCAGTGCTAACGGGAGGGTATCCTACAATGAGCAGTTCTTC.

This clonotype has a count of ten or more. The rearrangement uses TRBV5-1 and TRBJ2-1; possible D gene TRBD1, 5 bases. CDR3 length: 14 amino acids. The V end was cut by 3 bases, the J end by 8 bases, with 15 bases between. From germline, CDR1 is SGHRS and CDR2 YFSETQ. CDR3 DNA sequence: TGCGCCAGCAGCTGGGTTCAGGGAAGAGATGAGCAGTTCTTC. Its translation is CASSWVQGRDEQFF. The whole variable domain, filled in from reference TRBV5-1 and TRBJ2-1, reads KAGVTQTPRYLIKTRGQQVTLSCSPISGHRSVSWYQQTPGQGLQFLFEYFSETQRNKGNFPGRFSGRQFSNSRSEMNVSTLELGDSALYLCASSWVQGRDEQFFGPGTRLTVL.